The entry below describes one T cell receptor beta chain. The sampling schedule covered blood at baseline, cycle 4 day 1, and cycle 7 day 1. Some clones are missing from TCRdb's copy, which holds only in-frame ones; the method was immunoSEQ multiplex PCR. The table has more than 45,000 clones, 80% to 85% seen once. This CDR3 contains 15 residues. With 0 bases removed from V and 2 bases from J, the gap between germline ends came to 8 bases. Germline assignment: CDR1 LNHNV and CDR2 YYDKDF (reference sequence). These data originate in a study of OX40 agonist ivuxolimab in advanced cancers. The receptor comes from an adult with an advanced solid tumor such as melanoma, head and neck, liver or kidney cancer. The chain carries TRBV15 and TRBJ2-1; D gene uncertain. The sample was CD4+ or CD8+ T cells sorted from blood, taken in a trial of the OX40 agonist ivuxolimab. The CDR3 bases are TGTGCCACCAGCAGAGAACCGGGCCCCTACAATGAGCAGTTCTTC. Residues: CATSREPGPYNEQFF. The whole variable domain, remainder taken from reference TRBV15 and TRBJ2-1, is DAMVIQNPRYQVTQFGKPVTLSCSQTLNHNVMYWYQQKSSQAPKLLFHYYDKDFNNEADTPDNFQSRRPNTSFCFLDIRSPGLGDTAMYLCATSREPGPYNEQFFGPGTRLTVL.